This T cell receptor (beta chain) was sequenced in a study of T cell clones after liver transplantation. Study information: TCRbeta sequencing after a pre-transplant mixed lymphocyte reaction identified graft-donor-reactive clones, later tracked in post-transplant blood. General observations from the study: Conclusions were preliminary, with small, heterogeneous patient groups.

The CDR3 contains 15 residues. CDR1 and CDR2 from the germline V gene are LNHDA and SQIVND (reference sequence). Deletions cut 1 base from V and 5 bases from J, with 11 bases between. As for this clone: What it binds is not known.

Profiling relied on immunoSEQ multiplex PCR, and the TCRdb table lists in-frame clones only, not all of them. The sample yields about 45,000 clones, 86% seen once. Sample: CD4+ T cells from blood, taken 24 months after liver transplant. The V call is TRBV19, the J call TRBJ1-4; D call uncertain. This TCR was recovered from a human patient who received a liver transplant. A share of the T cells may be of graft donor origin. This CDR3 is CASSIGSAGNEKLFF. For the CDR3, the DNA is TGTGCCAGTAGTATAGGGTCTGCCGGGAATGAAAAACTGTTTTTT.